This record concerns one T cell receptor (beta chain) sequence. V shed 5 bases and J shed 2 bases, with 15 bases lying between them. Germline V gene lookup returns CDR1 SGHRS and CDR2 YFSETQ. The CDR3 runs 15 residues. These data belong to a study of blood T cell repertoires in COVID-19. Study-level background: Acute and convalescent COVID-19 specimens originated in the United States, Italy and Spain. T cells, B-cell-depleted T cells, or PBMCs provided the cDNA or gDNA that served as material.

Methods used by the authors: From reference gene primer amplification, estimates of nucleated cell counts were derived. Profiled with immunoSEQ multiplex PCR; TCRdb holds only in-frame clones, not every one. V, J and clone size are taken as reported in that table, and D and trimming were inferred from the DNA itself. The sample holds 200,000 to 250,000 clones, approximately 90% seen once. The sequenced sample consisted of peripheral blood. This receptor was identified in a man older than 75 with acute or convalescent COVID-19. J is TRBJ2-3 and V is TRBV5-1, with unresolved D. This CDR3 reads CASRSAGSNTDTQYF. CDR3 DNA: TGCGCCAGCAGGTCCGCCGGGTCGAACACAGATACGCAGTATTTT.